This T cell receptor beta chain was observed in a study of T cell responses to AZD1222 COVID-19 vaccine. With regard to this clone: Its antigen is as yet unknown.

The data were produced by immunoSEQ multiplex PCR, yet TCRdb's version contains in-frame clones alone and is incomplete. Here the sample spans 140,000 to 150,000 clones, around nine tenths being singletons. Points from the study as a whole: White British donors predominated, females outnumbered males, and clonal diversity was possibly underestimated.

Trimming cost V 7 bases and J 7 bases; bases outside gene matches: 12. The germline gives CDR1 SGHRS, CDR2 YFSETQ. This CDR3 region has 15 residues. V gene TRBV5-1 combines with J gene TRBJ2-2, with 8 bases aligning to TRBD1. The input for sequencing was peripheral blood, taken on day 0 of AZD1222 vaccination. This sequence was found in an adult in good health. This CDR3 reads CASSPDRGIGGELFF. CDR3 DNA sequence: TGCGCCAGCTCCCCTGACAGGGGAATTGGCGGGGAGCTGTTTTTT.